This TCR beta chain stems from a study of coeliac disease. CDR1 and CDR2 (germline): SGHRS, YFSETQ. Trimming took 0 bases from V and 4 from J, leaving 13 bases between them. This CDR3 has 15 amino acids. For this clone: Its specificity is unknown.

One frozen approximately 500,000-cell aliquot per fraction was sequenced. Clones were sequenced by immunoSEQ multiplex PCR, and TCRdb holds only the in-frame ones, with some missing. The table records some 4,000 clones, around 70% of them present only once. Study results and caveats: Active celiac intraepithelial and lamina propria samples had lower TRB and TRG clonality than control samples.

The clonotype was recovered from a woman in her sixties with active celiac disease. The sample was intraepithelial lymphocytes from the gut. This chain joins TRBV5-1 and TRBJ2-5; D is possibly TRBD2 (7 bases). The CDR3 coding sequence is TGCGCCAGCAGCTTGGAGGGGGGGGCGCGAGAGACCCAGTACTTC. Protein product: CASSLEGGARETQYF.